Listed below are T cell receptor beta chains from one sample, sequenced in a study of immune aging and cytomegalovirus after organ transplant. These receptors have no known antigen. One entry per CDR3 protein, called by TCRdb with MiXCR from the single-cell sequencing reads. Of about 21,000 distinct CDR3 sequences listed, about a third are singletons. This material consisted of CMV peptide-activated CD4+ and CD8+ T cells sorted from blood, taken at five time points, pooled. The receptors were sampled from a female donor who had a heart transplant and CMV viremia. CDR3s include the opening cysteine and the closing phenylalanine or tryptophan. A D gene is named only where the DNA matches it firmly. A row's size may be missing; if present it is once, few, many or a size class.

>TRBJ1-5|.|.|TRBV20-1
TGCAGTGCGATACCCGGGACAAACAATCAGCCCCAGCATTTT
CSAIPGTNNQPQHF
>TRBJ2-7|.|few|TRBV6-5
TGTGCCAGCAGTTACCCACACCGTAGCAGGTCTCCCAACTACGAGCAGTACTTC
CASSYPHRSRSPNYEQYF
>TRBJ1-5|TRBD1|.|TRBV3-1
TGTGCCAGCAGCCCCGGGGCAGGGGGTATGCAGCCCCAGCATTTT
CASSPGAGGMQPQHF
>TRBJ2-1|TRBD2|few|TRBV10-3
TGTGCCATCAGTGGACTAGCGGGTAGTTCCTACAATGAGCAGTTCTTC
CAISGLAGSSYNEQFF
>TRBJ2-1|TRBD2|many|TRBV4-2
TGTGCCAGCAGCGAAGGACTAGCGGGAGTAAGTGAGCAGTTCTTC
CASSEGLAGVSEQFF
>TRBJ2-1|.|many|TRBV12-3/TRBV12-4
TGTGCCAGCAGTTTAGCCCAGGGACGCATCTCCTACAATGAGCAGTTCTTC
CASSLAQGRISYNEQFF
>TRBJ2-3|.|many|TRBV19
TGTGCCAGTAGTATAGATGGTGAACCGACTTTTAAGTATTTT
CASSIDGEPTFKYF
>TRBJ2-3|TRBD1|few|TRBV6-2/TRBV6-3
TGTGCCAGCAGCCACGACAGGGTTTCGAATACGCAGTATTTT
CASSHDRVSNTQYF
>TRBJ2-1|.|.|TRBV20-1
TGCAGTGCTAGAGAATGGCTAGCACCCCAGGAGAATGAGCAGTTCTTC
CSAREWLAPQENEQFF
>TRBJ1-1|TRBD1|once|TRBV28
TGTGCCAGCAGTTTGAGACCCCCGGGACAGGTGACGAACACTGAAGCTCTCTTT
CASSLRPPGQVTNTEALF
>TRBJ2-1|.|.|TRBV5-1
TGCGCCAGCAGCTTGGGACTACATAGCAATGAGCAGTTCTTC
CASSLGLHSNEQFF
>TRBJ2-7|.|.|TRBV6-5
TGTGCCAGCAGTTATTTCGGGTCCACGCCCTACGAGCAGTACTTC
CASSYFGSTPYEQYF
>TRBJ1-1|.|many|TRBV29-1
TGCAGCGTTAAGGCGGCCTGGCAGCCTGAAGCTTTCTTT
CSVKAAWQPEAFF
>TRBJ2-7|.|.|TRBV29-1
TGCAGCGTTGAAGATCGTGAGTCCTACGAGCAGTACTTC
CSVEDRESYEQYF
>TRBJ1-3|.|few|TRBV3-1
TGTGCCAGCAGCCTCCAGGGTCTCTCTGGAAACACCATATATTTT
CASSLQGLSGNTIYF
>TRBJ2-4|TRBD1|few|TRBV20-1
TGCAGTGCGGGGAAAACAGGGGCTTTAAACATTCAGTACTTC
CSAGKTGALNIQYF
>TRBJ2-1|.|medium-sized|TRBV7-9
TGTGCCAGCAGCGCCGGGCCTGGGGATCGCGATGAGCAGTTCTTC
CASSAGPGDRDEQFF
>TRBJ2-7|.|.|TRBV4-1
TGCGCCAGCAGCCAAGACCGTGAGTGGACGGCACACTCCTACGAGCAGTACTTC
CASSQDREWTAHSYEQYF